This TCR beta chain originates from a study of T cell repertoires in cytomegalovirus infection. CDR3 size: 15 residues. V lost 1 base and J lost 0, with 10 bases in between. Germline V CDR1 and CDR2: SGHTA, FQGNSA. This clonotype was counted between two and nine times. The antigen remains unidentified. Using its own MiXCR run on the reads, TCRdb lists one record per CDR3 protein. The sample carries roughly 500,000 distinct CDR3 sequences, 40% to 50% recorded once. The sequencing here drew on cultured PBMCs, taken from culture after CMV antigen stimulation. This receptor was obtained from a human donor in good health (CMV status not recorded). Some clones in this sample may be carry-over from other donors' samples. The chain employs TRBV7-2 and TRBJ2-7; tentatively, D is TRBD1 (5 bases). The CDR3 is CASSLGVQGSYEQYF. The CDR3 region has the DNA TGTGCCAGCAGCTTAGGCGTGCAGGGCTCCTACGAGCAGTACTTC.